The 20 T cell receptor beta chains listed next were all sequenced from one sample in a study of early T cells in non-severe SARS-CoV-2 infection listed by TCRdb under 2021. Library preparation employed 5' RACE. For sequencing, a NextSeq 500 was employed. TCRdb reworked the public reads: Q25 trimming with fastp, MiXCR clone assembly, productive beta chains retained. Rows are combined by CDR3 protein, so each entry shows the most common genes and DNA. This sample comprises roughly 40,000 distinct CDR3 sequences, 9% to 15% of them detected only once. The biggest ten clones account for roughly 16% of the sample. Material: whole blood. These receptors were obtained from an adult who was a healthcare worker with PCR-confirmed SARS-CoV-2 infection or an uninfected control (not recorded which).

This clonotype was counted between two and nine times. CDR3 region: CASSVEPAAEQYF. The CDR3 DNA is TGTGCCAGCAGCGTGGAGCCGGCGGCCGAGCAGTACTTC. The chain combines TRBV5-4 with TRBJ2-7; no clear D gene. The CDR3 covers 13 residues. With 4 bases removed from V and 6 bases from J, the gap between germline ends came to 14 bases. The germline gives CDR1 SGHNT, CDR2 YYREEE (reference sequence).

This clonotype came up a few times. V usage is TRBV12-3 or TRBV12-4 and J usage is TRBJ2-1, with 10 bases aligning to TRBD2. V gave up 1 base and J gave up 3 bases; unmatched junction bases: 3. The CDR3 length is 16 residues. CDR3 coding DNA: TGTGCCAGCAGTTTAGGGGCTAGCGGGAGCTACAATGAGCAGTTCTTC. Amino acid sequence: CASSLGASGSYNEQFF.

The J gene is TRBJ2-3, the V gene TRBV4-3; 8 bases are shared with TRBD2. The CDR3 runs to 15 residues. The J segment lost 1 base and the V segment lost 1 base, leaving 1 base of the junction unmatched. Germline loops: CDR1 LGHNA, CDR2 YSLEER. The DNA of the CDR3 is TGCGCCAGCAGCCAAGTCGGGGGGGGCACAGATACGCAGTATTTT. Residues: CASSQVGGGTDTQYF.

This clonotype was counted many times. The chain links TRBV29-1 to TRBJ1-2; TRBD1 agrees at 8 bases. After removal of 5 bases from V and 0 bases from J, the junction contained 2 bases not matched to a gene. Germline V CDR1 and CDR2: SQVTM, ANQGSEA. The CDR3 runs to 13 residues. The CDR3 nucleotides read TGCAGCGTTACGACAGGGGCTAACTATGGCTACACCTTC. Residues: CSVTTGANYGYTF.

The chain joins TRBV28 to TRBJ2-7; D is possibly TRBD1 (5 bases). Trimming pared 3 bases from V and 3 bases from J, leaving 12 bases between. Germline CDR1 reads MDHEN; CDR2 reads SYDVKM. This CDR3 is 14 amino acids long. CDR3 sequence (DNA): TGTGCCAGCAGTTTTACAGGACATCTCTACGAGCAGTACTTC. Protein product: CASSFTGHLYEQYF.

V is TRBV25-1 and J is TRBJ1-4; D unresolved. This CDR3 is built from 14 residues. CDR1 and CDR2 (germline): MGHDK, SYGVNS. V gave up 3 bases and J gave up 8 bases, with 13 bases separating them. CDR3 in amino acids: CASSDRFAGEKLFF. The CDR3 coding sequence is TGTGCCAGCAGTGACCGATTCGCGGGGGAAAAACTGTTTTTT.

This clonotype was detected ten times or more. The rearrangement uses TRBV18 and TRBJ2-1; 11 positions agree with TRBD2. The CDR3 consists of 18 residues. CDR1 and CDR2 from the germline V gene are KGHSH and LQKENI. V dropped 3 bases and J dropped 7; count of bases not matched to a gene: 14. The DNA for the CDR3 is TGTGCCAGCTCACCTCAGACTAGCGGGATGCTCGCAGGGAATGAGCAGTTCTTC. Translation gives CASSPQTSGMLAGNEQFF.

The V call is TRBV7-2, the J call TRBJ2-6; D unclear. V was cut by 6 bases and J by 1 base, with 10 bases left in between. This CDR3 is built from 15 residues. CDR1 SGHTA and CDR2 FQGNSA come from the germline V gene. This CDR3 reads CASRAGVSGANVLTF. The CDR3 DNA reads as TGTGCCAGCAGGGCCGGCGTTTCTGGGGCCAACGTCCTGACTTTC.

Relative to its sample, this clonotype is medium-sized. The chain uses TRBV4-1 and TRBJ1-6; perhaps TRBD1 as D (5 bases). The germline CDR1 and CDR2 sequences are MGHRA and YSYEKL. V dropped 0 bases and J dropped 15 bases, with 12 bases sitting between them. The length of the CDR3 is 13 residues. The CDR3 nucleotides are TGCGCCAGCAGCCAAGATAAGGGGCTCGTCCTCCACTTT. Encoded protein: CASSQDKGLVLHF.

This clonotype was found many times. The chain carries TRBV7-9 and TRBJ2-7; no clear D. Germline lookup yields CDR1 SEHNR and CDR2 FQNEAQ (reference sequence). Trimming took off 5 bases at V and 0 bases at J, with 5 bases between the two ends. CDR3 length: 12 amino acids. The CDR3 DNA is TGTGCCAGCAGCCCATCCTCCTACGAGCAGTACTTC. Its translation is CASSPSSYEQYF.

This clonotype has ten or more counts. J is TRBJ2-1 and V is TRBV7-8, with 7 bases identical to TRBD1. Germline loops: CDR1 SGHVS, CDR2 FQNEAQ. V lost 4 bases and J lost 6; bases outside the gene matches: 9. The CDR3 contains 15 residues. The chain's CDR3 is CASSSRQGAGNEQFF. DNA for the CDR3: TGTGCCAGCAGCTCCCGACAGGGAGCAGGCAATGAGCAGTTCTTC.

Many counts were recorded for this clonotype. This rearrangement joins TRBV29-1 to TRBJ2-1; D not resolved. Germline V lookup: CDR1 SQVTM, CDR2 ANQGSEA. Between the trimmed V and J ends, which lost 1 base and 0 bases, there was a span of 7 bases. This CDR3 comprises 14 residues. CDR3 sequence (DNA): TGCAGCGTTGAAGGGGATAGCTCCTACAATGAGCAGTTCTTC. Its translation is CSVEGDSSYNEQFF.

This clonotype was detected only a few times. This chain links TRBV4-2 with TRBJ2-5, with D possibly matching TRBD2 (6 bases). The CDR3 runs 18 residues. Looked up from germline, CDR1 is LGHNA and CDR2 is YNFKEQ. Trimming pared 0 bases from V and 5 bases from J, leaving 22 bases between. CDR3 protein: CASSQDSPLLANGETQYF. The CDR3 DNA sequence: TGTGCCAGCAGCCAAGATTCCCCCCTCCTAGCGAATGGGGAGACCCAGTACTTC.

This chain joins TRBV7-3 and TRBJ1-6; 7 bases match TRBD1. The CDR3 runs 14 residues. The J segment lost 7 bases and the V segment lost 2 bases, leaving 2 bases of the junction unmatched. Germline V gene lookup returns CDR1 SGHTA and CDR2 FQGTGA. CDR3 loop: CASSLRDSNSPLHF. As DNA, the CDR3 is TGTGCCAGCAGCTTACGGGACAGCAATTCACCCCTCCACTTT.

This clonotype was picked up many times. This chain joins TRBV20-1 and TRBJ1-3; 10 positions agree with TRBD1. The CDR3 sequence is 14 residues long. Germline CDR1 is DFQATT and CDR2 is SNEGSKA (reference sequence). V was pared by 7 bases and J by 3 bases, with 6 bases of the junction left unmatched. The CDR3 nucleotides are TGCAGTGACCCGACAGGGGGCTGTGGAAACACCATATATTTT. The encoded protein is CSDPTGGCGNTIYF.

In this sample, this clonotype turned up many times. The chain has TRBV20-1 and TRBJ2-7, with D uncertain. In germline, CDR1 is DFQATT, CDR2 SNEGSKA (reference sequence). The CDR3 totals 12 residues. The V end was cut by 5 bases, the J end by 3 bases, with 11 bases between. For the CDR3, the DNA is TGCAGTGCTGTTCGGGCGAACTACGAGCAGTACTTC. It codes for CSAVRANYEQYF.

This chain's CDR3 is CASSPGVGQPQHF. Written as DNA, the CDR3 is TGTGCCAGCAGCCCAGGCGTGGGCCAGCCCCAGCATTTT. The chain combines TRBV7-9 with TRBJ1-5, with D hard to call. The CDR3 extends over 13 amino acids. Germline V gene sequence: CDR1 SEHNR, CDR2 FQNEAQ (reference sequence). The germline V and J ends were trimmed by 5 bases and 7 bases, with 12 bases remaining between them.

In its sample, this clonotype was seen many times. The chain employs TRBV11-2 and TRBJ2-2, with D tentatively TRBD2 (5 bases). Trimming took off 5 bases at V and 4 bases at J, with 20 bases between the two ends. This CDR3 has 17 amino acids. Germline V gene sequence: CDR1 SGHAT, CDR2 FQNNGV. This chain's CDR3 is CASSLSPSSGSTGELFF. CDR3 DNA sequence: TGTGCCAGCAGCCTTAGCCCCTCTTCGGGGAGCACCGGGGAGCTGTTTTTT.

The rearrangement uses TRBV7-9 and TRBJ2-5; D is perhaps TRBD2 (5 bases). Trimming cost V 5 bases and J 3 bases, with 10 bases left between them. This CDR3 comprises 13 residues. Germline CDR1 and CDR2: SEHNR and FQNEAQ (reference sequence). The CDR3 DNA reads TGTGCCAGCAGCCAGGACTCAAAAGAGACCCAGTACTTC. This encodes CASSQDSKETQYF.

This rearrangement joins TRBV4-1 to TRBJ2-7, with D perhaps matching TRBD2 (5 bases). Germline loops: CDR1 MGHRA, CDR2 YSYEKL. The CDR3 runs to 17 residues. Trimming removed 1 base from V and 6 bases from J, with 22 bases in between. CDR3 DNA: TGCGCCAGCAGCCAAGTCGGGTGGGCAATTGAGGCGGGCGAGCAGTACTTC. As protein: CASSQVGWAIEAGEQYF.